The 21 T cell receptor beta chains below come from one sample, sequenced in a study of Tregs in tolerant kidney transplant recipients. What these receptors recognize is not known. Repertoires were generated with immunoSEQ multiplex PCR, while TCRdb's copy carries only in-frame clones and drops some. This sample carries approximately 45,000 clones, around 95% of them seen once, and the ten largest clones take 0.3% to 0.45%. Material for sequencing was Tregs from blood cultured with allogeneic cells. The receptors were sampled from a human donor in good health.

V is TRBV7-9 and J is TRBJ2-5; D is perhaps TRBD2 (5 bases). The V end lost 3 bases, the J end lost 2 bases, and 22 bases lay between the germline ends. There are 18 residues in the CDR3. The V gene's germline CDR1 is SEHNR and CDR2 FQNEAQ (reference sequence). The CDR3 coding sequence is TGTGCCAGCAGCTTTCTGTCAAGACCGGTTAGAGGGCAAGAGACCCAGTACTTC. It encodes CASSFLSRPVRGQETQYF.

The chain joins TRBV9 to TRBJ2-5, with 11 bases lining up with TRBD2. CDR1 is SGDLS and CDR2 is YYNGEE in the germline V gene. CDR3 size: 16 residues. The V gene end was trimmed by 2 bases and the J gene end by 5 bases; junction bases not matched to a gene: 8. The CDR3: CASSVGSGRVGETQYF. CDR3 coding DNA: TGTGCCAGCAGCGTGGGTAGCGGGAGGGTGGGGGAGACCCAGTACTTC.

This rearrangement joins TRBV19 to TRBJ1-5, with TRBD1 matching 7 bases. The germline gives CDR1 LNHDA, CDR2 SQIVND (reference sequence). V lost 5 bases, J lost 2 bases, and 9 bases stayed unmatched. The CDR3 has 16 amino acids. The CDR3 nucleotides are TGTGCCAGTAGTCCGTTACTCCAGGGGGGCAATCAGCCCCAGCATTTT. The encoded protein is CASSPLLQGGNQPQHF.

This sequence joins TRBV5-1 and TRBJ2-5; 14 bases are shared with TRBD2. Judging by the DNA end, TRBJ2-7 fits better; the J call may be wrong. There are 15 residues in the CDR3. CDR1 is SGHRS and CDR2 is YFSETQ in the germline V gene. CDR3 in DNA: TGCGCCAGCAGCTCGTGGGGACTAGCGGGGGACGAGCAGTACTTC. Translating it yields CASSSWGLAGDEQYF.

The genes are TRBV18 and TRBJ1-1; unclear D gene. Between the trimmed V and J ends, which lost 2 bases and 5 bases, there was a span of 6 bases. The CDR3 sequence is 12 residues long. From germline, CDR1 is KGHSH and CDR2 LQKENI. CDR3 DNA: TGTGCCAGCTCACCAACGAGGACTGAAGCTTTCTTT. This translates into CASSPTRTEAFF.

The chain links TRBV11-3 to TRBJ2-2, with a weak D call TRBD1 (5 bases). CDR1 is SGHNT, CDR2 YENEEA, per germline. The CDR3 runs 15 residues. Trimming removed 4 bases at V and 6 bases at J, with 15 bases between. The CDR3 here is CASSSVSQGAGELFF. The CDR3 DNA reads as TGTGCCAGCAGCTCCGTTAGTCAGGGCGCCGGGGAGCTGTTTTTT.

The gene calls are TRBV5-1 and TRBJ1-3, with TRBD1 matching over 9 bases. The CDR3 extends over 17 amino acids. CDR1 is SGHRS and CDR2 is YFSETQ in the germline V gene. The V gene end was trimmed by 3 bases and the J gene end by 2 bases; junction bases not matched to a gene: 9. The CDR3 region is CASSWGQGGQAGNTIYF. The CDR3 DNA is TGCGCCAGCAGCTGGGGACAGGGAGGTCAAGCTGGAAACACCATATATTTT.

The rearrangement joins TRBV7-6 to TRBJ2-3; D unclear. Between the trimmed V and J ends, which lost 2 bases and 7 bases, there was a span of 4 bases. Germline V lookup: CDR1 SGHVS, CDR2 FNYEAQ. The CDR3 has 11 residues. The CDR3 region has the DNA TGTGCCAGCAGCTTATCGTATACGCAGTATTTT. Protein sequence: CASSLSYTQYF.

The chain employs TRBV5-1 and TRBJ2-7; 14 nucleotides match TRBD2. The length of the CDR3 is 14 residues. Germline loops: CDR1 SGHRS, CDR2 YFSETQ. Trimming took 4 bases from V and 12 from J; bases not matched to a gene: 9. For the CDR3, the DNA is TGCGCCAGCAGCCCGGGGACTAGCGGGAGAACGGGGTACTTC. Its translation is CASSPGTSGRTGYF.

V is TRBV18 and J is TRBJ2-1; maybe TRBD2 (7 bases). Trimming took 0 bases from V and 9 from J, leaving 15 bases between them. Germline V gene data show CDR1 as KGHSH and CDR2 as LQKENI. The CDR3 contains 15 residues. The CDR3 here is CASSPPGRGGGEQFF. The CDR3 bases are TGTGCCAGCTCACCACCGGGCAGGGGAGGGGGTGAGCAGTTCTTC.

V is TRBV18 and J is TRBJ2-7, with D maybe TRBD2 (5 bases). Germline-derived CDR1 and CDR2 are KGHSH and LQKENI. V shed 2 bases and J shed 0 bases, with 8 bases lying between them. This CDR3 region has 14 residues. The CDR3 bases are TGTGCCAGCTCACCAATGGGGAGCTCCTACGAGCAGTACTTC. Amino acids: CASSPMGSSYEQYF.

This chain uses TRBV11-2 with TRBJ2-7; D is possibly TRBD2 (6 bases). The CDR3 consists of 15 residues. Germline V gene sequence: CDR1 SGHAT, CDR2 FQNNGV. Trimming shortened V by 2 bases and J by 3 bases, and 14 bases separated the two germline ends. The CDR3 region is CASSLWAGSNYEQYF. Here the CDR3 DNA reads TGTGCCAGCAGCTTATGGGCGGGGTCAAACTACGAGCAGTACTTC. Variable domain in full (rest from reference TRBV11-2 and TRBJ2-7): EAGVAQSPRYKIIEKRQSVAFWCNPISGHATLYWYQQILGQGPKLLIQFQNNGVVDDSQLPKDRFSAERLKGVDSTLKIQPAKLEDSAVYLCASSLWAGSNYEQYFGPGTRLTVT.

This clone was seen just once. V and J are TRBV18 and TRBJ1-4, with D perhaps TRBD1 (6 bases). Between the trimmed V and J ends, which lost 3 bases and 8 bases, there was a span of 16 bases. CDR1 is KGHSH and CDR2 is LQKENI in the germline V gene. The CDR3 spans 15 residues. For the CDR3, the DNA is TGTGCCAGCTCACCCCGGGACACTCTAGGGGAAAAACTGTTTTTT. Protein: CASSPRDTLGEKLFF.

The V call is TRBV27, the J call TRBJ1-2; perhaps TRBD1 as D (6 bases). The V end was cut by 6 bases, the J end by 4 bases, with 12 bases between. The CDR3 extends over 13 amino acids. From germline, CDR1 is MNHEY and CDR2 SMNVEV (reference sequence). This chain's CDR3 is CASRATGSYGYTF. CDR3 sequence (DNA): TGTGCCAGCAGGGCGACAGGCTCCTATGGCTACACCTTC.

This chain uses TRBV7-6 with TRBJ1-6; D gene uncertain. The CDR3 extends over 13 amino acids. V lost 4 bases, J lost 7 bases, and 8 bases lay in between. Germline V lookup: CDR1 SGHVS, CDR2 FNYEAQ. This CDR3 is CASSSRENSPLHF. The DNA of the CDR3 is TGTGCCAGCAGCTCCCGGGAGAATTCACCCCTCCACTTT. Variable domain in full (rest from reference TRBV7-6 and TRBJ1-6): GAGVSQSPRYKVTKRGQDVALRCDPISGHVSLYWYRQALGQGPEFLTYFNYEAQQDKSGLPNDRFSAERPEGSISTLTIQRTEQRDSAMYRCASSSRENSPLHFGNGTRLTVT.

This clone appeared once. CDR3 amino acids: CASSPFIDRGYGYTF. CDR3 nucleotide sequence: TGTGCCAGCAGCCCATTTATCGACAGGGGCTATGGCTACACCTTC. The chain combines TRBV6-5 with TRBJ1-2; 8 bases line up with TRBD1. Germline V gives CDR1 MNHEY, CDR2 SVGAGI. CDR3 length equals 15 residues. With V trimmed by 6 bases and J by 4 bases, 10 bases remained unmatched.

The genes are TRBV6-1 and TRBJ2-2, with 7 bases aligning to TRBD1. This CDR3 has 12 amino acids. J was trimmed by 6 bases and V by 6 bases; bases with no gene match: 1. Germline V gives CDR1 MNHNS, CDR2 SASEGT. The CDR3 bases are TGTGCCAGCAGAACAGGGGCCGGGGAGCTGTTTTTT. Its translation is CASRTGAGELFF.

The V call is TRBV19, the J call TRBJ1-1; 8 bases fit TRBD1. This CDR3 is 15 amino acids long. Trimming at V came to 4 bases and at J to 5 bases, leaving 9 bases not matched to a gene. Germline V gene data show CDR1 as LNHDA and CDR2 as SQIVND (reference sequence). Here the CDR3 DNA reads TGTGCCAGTAGTAGAGGACAGGGTAGTGGGACTGAAGCTTTCTTT. Residues: CASSRGQGSGTEAFF. The full variable domain, its missing parts supplied by reference TRBV19 and TRBJ1-1, is DGGITQSPKYLFRKEGQNVTLSCEQNLNHDAMYWYRQDPGQGLRLIYYSQIVNDFQKGDIAEGYSVSREKKESFPLTVTSAQKNPTAFYLCASSRGQGSGTEAFFGQGTRLTVV.

The chain couples TRBV18 to TRBJ1-2; D ambiguous. Germline lookup yields CDR1 KGHSH and CDR2 LQKENI. V lost 3 bases and J lost 6, with 11 bases in between. CDR3 length equals 13 residues. Here the CDR3 reads CASSPEGWNGYTF. The CDR3 coding sequence is TGTGCCAGCTCACCTGAGGGCTGGAATGGCTACACCTTC.

This clone occurred a few times. V gene TRBV12-5 combines with J gene TRBJ1-5; 7 bases align to TRBD1. Germline CDR1 LGHNT, CDR2 FRNRAP. The CDR3 has 17 residues. The V segment lost 2 bases and the J segment 0 bases; nucleotides outside the gene matches: 7. CDR3 loop: CASGLMRDSYSNQPQHF. The CDR3 nucleotides are TGTGCTAGTGGTTTGATGCGGGACAGTTATAGCAATCAGCCCCAGCATTTT.

The chain combines TRBV6-6 with TRBJ2-4; maybe TRBD2 (6 bases). V lost 7 bases and J 0 bases, leaving 13 bases between the germline ends. CDR3 size: 15 residues. The V gene's germline CDR1 is MNHNY and CDR2 SVGAGI (reference sequence). The CDR3 here is CASKPWGEAKNIQYF. CDR3 sequence (DNA): TGTGCCAGCAAACCGTGGGGGGAAGCCAAAAACATTCAGTACTTC.